This section outlines one T cell receptor (beta chain) sequence together with its context. Its antigen remains unidentified. A junction end diverges from the germline sequence, so it may reflect a read error. This record comes from a study of blood T cells in healthy people across ages. Regarding the study as a whole: Long-lived and aged donors differed, with more naive CD4+ cells and higher diversity in the long-lived.

At least 6 micrograms of total RNA were extracted per sample. Per the germline V gene, CDR1 is SGHRS and CDR2 is YFSETQ. The CDR3 sequence is 17 residues long. A second PCR, run for roughly 7 to 11 cycles, used a sample-barcoded 5' primer plus a J-beta primer mix. TCRdb re-derived calls from the 5' RACE reads in MiXCR, one entry per CDR3 protein. The data show more than 650,000 distinct CDR3 sequences, with about 20% seen just once and 22% held by the top ten. The sample taken for sequencing was blood. The chain joins TRBV5-1 to TRBJ1-6; 11 nucleotides match TRBD1. The sequence derives from a man between 65 and 85 years old in good health. DNA of the CDR3: TGCGCCAGCAGCTTGGAACCGGGACAGGGGGGTAATCCACCCCTCCACTTT. It codes for CASSLEPGQGGNPPLHF.